A selection of T cell receptor beta chains follows, all from one sample in a study of blood T cell repertoires in COVID-19. Generated by immunoSEQ multiplex PCR, the TCRdb table keeps only in-frame clones and is missing some. The data contain roughly 410,000 clones, 89% of them singletons. Sequencing was done on a sample of peripheral blood. The receptors were sampled from a man in his forties or fifties with acute or convalescent COVID-19. Both conserved end residues are part of each CDR3. Each record gives: CDR3 DNA, CDR3 protein, D gene, V gene, J gene, CDR3 length. D genes are given only for firm matches.

CDR3nt: TGTGCCAGTAGTATGCGACAGATAAATCAGCCCCAGCATTTT; CDR3aa: CASSMRQINQPQHF; d_gene: .; v_gene: TRBV19; j_gene: TRBJ1-5; len: 14
CDR3nt: TGCAGTGCTAGTTTGCTAGCGGGACCCTACGAGCAGTACTTC; CDR3aa: CSASLLAGPYEQYF; d_gene: TRBD2; v_gene: TRBV20-1; j_gene: TRBJ2-7; len: 14
CDR3nt: TGCAGCGTTGATACCGGGACAGGGGTGTCTCTTAGGGGCTACACCTTC; CDR3aa: CSVDTGTGVSLRGYTF; d_gene: TRBD1; v_gene: TRBV29-1; j_gene: TRBJ1-2; len: 16
CDR3nt: TGTGCCAGCAGTGGAGGGACAGGAGATTACTACGAGCAGTACTTC; CDR3aa: CASSGGTGDYYEQYF; d_gene: TRBD1; v_gene: TRBV2; j_gene: TRBJ2-7; len: 15
CDR3nt: TGTGCCACCAGCAGGACAGGGGTGGGATATGGCTACACCTTC; CDR3aa: CATSRTGVGYGYTF; d_gene: TRBD1; v_gene: TRBV15; j_gene: TRBJ1-2; len: 14
CDR3nt: TGTGCCAGCAGGGCTGGGCTTCTAAACCATGCCTACGAGCAGTACTTC; CDR3aa: CASRAGLLNHAYEQYF; d_gene: .; v_gene: TRBV27; j_gene: TRBJ2-7; len: 16
CDR3nt: TGCGCCAGCAGCCAAACAGGGATGCGCGGGGAGCTGTTTTTT; CDR3aa: CASSQTGMRGELFF; d_gene: .; v_gene: TRBV4-1; j_gene: TRBJ2-2; len: 14
CDR3nt: TGCGCCAGCAGCTTGGCAGGGGATGGTGAGCAGTTCTTC; CDR3aa: CASSLAGDGEQFF; d_gene: .; v_gene: TRBV5-1; j_gene: TRBJ2-1; len: 13
CDR3nt: TGTGCCAGCAGACTCGCGGGGGAAATGGCAGGGGCCCAGTACGAGCAGTACTTC; CDR3aa: CASRLAGEMAGAQYEQYF; d_gene: .; v_gene: TRBV27; j_gene: TRBJ2-7; len: 18
CDR3nt: TGTGCCAGCAGTCGGGACAGCGGTCGTAGCTACACCTTC; CDR3aa: CASSRDSGRSYTF; d_gene: TRBD1; v_gene: TRBV25-1; j_gene: TRBJ1-2; len: 13
CDR3nt: TGCGCCAGCAGCTTCTCCCCAGGGGACACTGAAGCTTTCTTT; CDR3aa: CASSFSPGDTEAFF; d_gene: .; v_gene: TRBV5-1; j_gene: TRBJ1-1; len: 14
CDR3nt: TGCGCCAGCAGTGACGGCAGGGTTGGTTCACCCCTCCACTTT; CDR3aa: CASSDGRVGSPLHF; d_gene: .; v_gene: TRBV10-1; j_gene: TRBJ1-6; len: 14
CDR3nt: TGTGCCAGCAGTGGACAGCGCGAGCCCCAGCATTTT; CDR3aa: CASSGQREPQHF; d_gene: .; v_gene: TRBV2; j_gene: TRBJ1-5; len: 12
CDR3nt: TGTGCCAGCAGCTTTCGGACAGGGGGCTACGAGCAGTACTTC; CDR3aa: CASSFRTGGYEQYF; d_gene: TRBD1; v_gene: TRBV7-6; j_gene: TRBJ2-7; len: 14
CDR3nt: TGCAGCGTTGTCCTAGCGGGAGTAACCTACAATGAGCAGTTCTTC; CDR3aa: CSVVLAGVTYNEQFF; d_gene: TRBD2; v_gene: TRBV29-1; j_gene: TRBJ2-1; len: 15
CDR3nt: TGTGCCAGCAGTGCACAGGGGGCAATCAGATCCTACGAGCAGTACTTC; CDR3aa: CASSAQGAIRSYEQYF; d_gene: TRBD1; v_gene: TRBV2; j_gene: TRBJ2-7; len: 16
CDR3nt: TGCAGCGTTGCGGAAATACTAGCGGGAAGGTACAATGAGCAGTTCTTC; CDR3aa: CSVAEILAGRYNEQFF; d_gene: TRBD2; v_gene: TRBV29-1; j_gene: TRBJ2-1; len: 16
CDR3nt: TGTGCCAGCAGTTTAGAGCTAGCGGGACTTCATGAGCAGTTCTTC; CDR3aa: CASSLELAGLHEQFF; d_gene: TRBD2; v_gene: TRBV28; j_gene: TRBJ2-1; len: 15
CDR3nt: TGTGCCAGCACTCAGTCGGGGGTTCGTGACATTCAGTACTTC; CDR3aa: CASTQSGVRDIQYF; d_gene: .; v_gene: TRBV28; j_gene: TRBJ2-4; len: 14
CDR3nt: TGTGCCAGCAGTTACTCCCGCAGGGCCCATGAGCAGTTCTTC; CDR3aa: CASSYSRRAHEQFF; d_gene: .; v_gene: TRBV6-5; j_gene: TRBJ2-1; len: 14
CDR3nt: TGTGCCAGCAGTGACGGAACTTTGGCGGGGGGCTACACCTTC; CDR3aa: CASSDGTLAGGYTF; d_gene: .; v_gene: TRBV6-4; j_gene: TRBJ1-2; len: 14
CDR3nt: TGTGCCATCAGTGTGAGGGGAGGTAGCTACAATGAGCAGTTCTTC; CDR3aa: CAISVRGGSYNEQFF; d_gene: .; v_gene: TRBV10-3; j_gene: TRBJ2-1; len: 15
CDR3nt: TGTGCCAGCAGCTTAGGCGGCAGGGTGGGAGAAAAACTGTTTTTT; CDR3aa: CASSLGGRVGEKLFF; d_gene: .; v_gene: TRBV7-8; j_gene: TRBJ1-4; len: 15